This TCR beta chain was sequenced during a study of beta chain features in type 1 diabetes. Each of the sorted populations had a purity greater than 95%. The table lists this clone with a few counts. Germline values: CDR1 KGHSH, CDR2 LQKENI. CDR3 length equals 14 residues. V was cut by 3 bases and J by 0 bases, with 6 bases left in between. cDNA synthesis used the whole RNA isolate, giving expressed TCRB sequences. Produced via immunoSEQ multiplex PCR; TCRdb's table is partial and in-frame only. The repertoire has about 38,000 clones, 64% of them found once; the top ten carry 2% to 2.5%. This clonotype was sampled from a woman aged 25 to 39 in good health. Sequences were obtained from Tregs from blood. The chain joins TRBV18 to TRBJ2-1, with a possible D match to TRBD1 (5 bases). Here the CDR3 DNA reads TGTGCCAGCTCACCGACAGTCTCCTACAATGAGCAGTTCTTC. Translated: CASSPTVSYNEQFF.